This TCR beta chain originates from a study of blood T cells in healthy people across ages. On this clonotype: Its antigen is not identified.

The CDR3 length is 13 residues. Germline V CDR1 and CDR2: SGDLS, YYNGEE. With 4 bases removed from V and 5 bases from J, the gap between germline ends came to 9 bases. A second PCR of about 7 to 12 cycles used a sample-barcoded 5' primer and a J-beta primer mix. TCRdb reprocessed the 5' RACE reads via MiXCR and lists one record per CDR3 protein. Among about 1 million distinct CDR3 sequences listed, 45% were seen once. Every donor provided 7.5 to 10 milliliters of peripheral blood. Findings of the study overall: Diversity figures derived from one million T cells were judged to underestimate the true value. Naive CD4+ cells and diversity were both higher in long-lived donors than in aged donors.

The clonotype was recovered from a woman aged 60-70 years in good health. The chain couples TRBV9 to TRBJ1-4; perhaps TRBD1 as D (5 bases). The specimen sequenced was blood. In nucleotides, the CDR3 is TGTGCCAGCAGCCGGGACGTAAATGAAAAACTGTTTTTT. Translation: CASSRDVNEKLFF.